What follows describes a single T cell receptor (beta chain). This sample was taken from a study of T cells in Graves' hyperthyroidism and ophthalmopathy. RNA transcripts provided the source from which TCR beta CDR3 regions were amplified. TCR CDR3 underwent first-round RT-PCR with the HTBI primer set. TCRdb recomputed calls from the multiplex PCR reads with MiXCR, one row per CDR3 protein. Altogether 350,000 to 450,000 distinct CDR3 sequences are present, around 15% being singletons, with the ten largest covering 25% to 30%. The CDR3 extends over 16 amino acids. CDR1 is LGHDT, CDR2 YNNKEL, per germline (reference sequence). Unmatched junction bases numbered 10, after V lost 2 bases and J lost 6 bases.

This sequence was found in a man in his fifties with Graves' ophthalmopathy. The chain joins TRBV3-1 to TRBJ2-3; 8 bases are a match to TRBD2. The sequenced sample was blood. The CDR3: CASSQRAGAGGDTQYF. DNA of the CDR3: TGTGCCAGCAGCCAAAGAGCGGGGGCGGGCGGGGATACGCAGTATTTT.